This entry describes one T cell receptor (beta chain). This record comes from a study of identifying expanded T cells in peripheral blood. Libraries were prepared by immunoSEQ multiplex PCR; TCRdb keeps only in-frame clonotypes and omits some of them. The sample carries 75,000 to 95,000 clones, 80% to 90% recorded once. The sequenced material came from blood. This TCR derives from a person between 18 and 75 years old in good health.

This CDR3 reads CASSQVLAQGGNEKLFF. CDR3 nucleotide sequence: TGTGCCAGCAGCCAAGTTTTGGCGCAGGGGGGTAATGAAAAACTGTTTTTT. The chain uses TRBV7-9 and TRBJ1-4; 7 nucleotides align to TRBD1. This CDR3 is 17 amino acids long. Germline values: CDR1 SEHNR, CDR2 FQNEAQ (reference sequence). J gave up 4 bases and V 5 bases, and 13 bases lay outside the gene matches. Looking up the rest from reference TRBV7-9 and TRBJ1-4 gives the full variable domain: DTGVSQNPRHKITKRGQNVTFRCDPISEHNRLYWYRQTLGQGPEFLTYFQNEAQLEKSRLLSDRFSAERPKGSFSTLEIQRTEQGDSAMYLCASSQVLAQGGNEKLFFGSGTQLSVL.